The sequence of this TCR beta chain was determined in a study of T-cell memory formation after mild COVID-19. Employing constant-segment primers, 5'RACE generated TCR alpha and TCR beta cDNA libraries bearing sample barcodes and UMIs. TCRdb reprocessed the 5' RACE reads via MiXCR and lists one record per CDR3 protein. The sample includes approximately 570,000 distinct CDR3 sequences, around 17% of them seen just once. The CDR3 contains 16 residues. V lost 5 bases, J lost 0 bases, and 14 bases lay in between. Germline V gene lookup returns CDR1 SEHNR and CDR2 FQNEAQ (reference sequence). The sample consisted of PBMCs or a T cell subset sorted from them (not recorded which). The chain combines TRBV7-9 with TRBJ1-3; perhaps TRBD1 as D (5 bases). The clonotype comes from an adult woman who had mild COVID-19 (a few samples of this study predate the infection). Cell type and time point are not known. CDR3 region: CASSPDSFSSGNTIYF. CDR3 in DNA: TGTGCCAGCAGCCCCGACAGTTTTTCCTCTGGAAACACCATATATTTT.